This TCR beta chain was found in a study of T-cell reconstitution after alpha-beta-depleted transplantation in children. This CDR3 region has 15 residues. The V end was cut by 0 bases, the J end by 4 bases, with 10 bases between. CDR1 SGHRS and CDR2 YFSETQ come from the germline V gene. For TCRbeta, the library was prepared with unique molecular identifiers. TCRdb re-analysed the PCR reads in MiXCR, keeping a single row per CDR3 protein. This table holds 500,000 to 600,000 distinct CDR3 sequences, 27% found once. The receptor was isolated from a boy under two years old with Wiskott-Aldrich syndrome, due to receive a stem cell transplant. The chain recombines TRBV5-1 with TRBJ2-2; D is undetermined. The sample was PBMCs, taken before TCRalphabeta/CD19-depleted stem cell transplant. CDR3 in amino acids: CASSLAITGTGELFF. CDR3 sequence (DNA): TGCGCCAGCAGCTTGGCGATAACGGGCACCGGGGAGCTGTTTTTT.